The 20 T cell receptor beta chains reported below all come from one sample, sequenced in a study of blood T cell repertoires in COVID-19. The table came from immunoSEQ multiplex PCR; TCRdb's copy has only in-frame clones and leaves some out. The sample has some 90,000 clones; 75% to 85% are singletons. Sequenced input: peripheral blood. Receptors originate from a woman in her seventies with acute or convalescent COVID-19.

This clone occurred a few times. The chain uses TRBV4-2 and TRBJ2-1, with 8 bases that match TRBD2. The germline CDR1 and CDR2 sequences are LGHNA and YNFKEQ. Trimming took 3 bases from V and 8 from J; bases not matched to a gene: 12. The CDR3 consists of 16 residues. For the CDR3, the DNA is TGTGCCAGCAGCCAGGGATTCGGGGGGGCGGTTGATGAGCAGTTCTTC. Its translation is CASSQGFGGAVDEQFF.

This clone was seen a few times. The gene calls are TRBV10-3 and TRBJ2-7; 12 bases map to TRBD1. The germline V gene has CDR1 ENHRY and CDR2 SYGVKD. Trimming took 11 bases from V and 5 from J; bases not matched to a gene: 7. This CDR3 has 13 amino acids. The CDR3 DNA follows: TGTGCCGCGACGGGACAGGGGGCCCACGAGCAGTACTTC. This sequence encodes CAATGQGAHEQYF.

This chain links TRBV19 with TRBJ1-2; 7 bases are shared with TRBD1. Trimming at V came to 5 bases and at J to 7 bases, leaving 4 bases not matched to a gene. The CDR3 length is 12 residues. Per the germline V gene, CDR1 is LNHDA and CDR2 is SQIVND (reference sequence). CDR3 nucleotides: TGTGCCAGTAGTTTCCAGGGGGTTGGCTACACCTTC. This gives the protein CASSFQGVGYTF.

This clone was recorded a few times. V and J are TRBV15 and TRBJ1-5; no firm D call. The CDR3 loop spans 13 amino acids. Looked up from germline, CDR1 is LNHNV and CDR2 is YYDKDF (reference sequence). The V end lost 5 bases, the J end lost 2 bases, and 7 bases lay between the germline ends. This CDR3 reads CATSREGNQPQHF. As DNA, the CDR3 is TGTGCCACCAGCCGGGAGGGCAATCAGCCCCAGCATTTT.

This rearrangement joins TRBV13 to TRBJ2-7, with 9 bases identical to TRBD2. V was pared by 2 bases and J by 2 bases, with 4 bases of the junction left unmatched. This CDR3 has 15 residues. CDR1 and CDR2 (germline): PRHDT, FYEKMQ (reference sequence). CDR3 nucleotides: TGTGCCAGCAGCTTAAAGACTAGCGGAACCTACGAGCAGTACTTC. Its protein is CASSLKTSGTYEQYF.

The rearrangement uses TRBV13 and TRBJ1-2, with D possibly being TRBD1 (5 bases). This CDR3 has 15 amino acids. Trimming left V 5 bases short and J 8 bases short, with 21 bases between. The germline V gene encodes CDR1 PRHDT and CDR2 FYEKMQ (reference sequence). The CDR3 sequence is CASSPPGTLKGGYTF. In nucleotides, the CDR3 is TGTGCCAGCAGCCCCCCGGGGACTCTCAAGGGCGGCTACACCTTC.

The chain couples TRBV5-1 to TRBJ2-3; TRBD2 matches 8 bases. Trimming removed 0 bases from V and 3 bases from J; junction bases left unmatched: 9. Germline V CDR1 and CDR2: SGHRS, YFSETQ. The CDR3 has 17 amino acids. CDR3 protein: CASSLATGTRRTDTQYF. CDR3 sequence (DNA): TGCGCCAGCAGCTTGGCCACCGGGACTAGAAGGACAGATACGCAGTATTTT.

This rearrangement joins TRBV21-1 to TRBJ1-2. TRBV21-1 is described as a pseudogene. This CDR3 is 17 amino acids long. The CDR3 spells CASSMLGGPSPDYGYTF. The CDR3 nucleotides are TGTGCCAGCAGCATGCTCGGGGGTCCTAGTCCAGACTATGGCTACACCTTC.

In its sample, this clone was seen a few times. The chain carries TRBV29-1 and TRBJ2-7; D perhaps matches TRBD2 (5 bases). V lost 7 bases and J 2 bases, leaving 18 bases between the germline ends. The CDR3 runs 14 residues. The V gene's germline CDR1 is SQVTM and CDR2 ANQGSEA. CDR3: CSATSWETPYEQYF. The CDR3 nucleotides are TGCAGCGCCACTTCTTGGGAGACGCCCTACGAGCAGTACTTC.

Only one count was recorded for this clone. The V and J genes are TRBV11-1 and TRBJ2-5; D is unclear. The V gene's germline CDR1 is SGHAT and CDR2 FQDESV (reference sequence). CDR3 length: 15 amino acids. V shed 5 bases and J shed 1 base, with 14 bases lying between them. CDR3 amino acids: CASSQEAVPQETQYF. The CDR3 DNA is TGTGCCAGCAGCCAAGAGGCCGTGCCCCAAGAGACCCAGTACTTC.

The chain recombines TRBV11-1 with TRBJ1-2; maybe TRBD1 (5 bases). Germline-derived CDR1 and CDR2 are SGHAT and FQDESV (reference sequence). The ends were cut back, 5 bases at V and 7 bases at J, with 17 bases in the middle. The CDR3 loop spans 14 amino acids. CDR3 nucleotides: TGTGCCAGCAGCCCCCAGAAGGGGTACGGTGGCTACACCTTC. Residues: CASSPQKGYGGYTF.

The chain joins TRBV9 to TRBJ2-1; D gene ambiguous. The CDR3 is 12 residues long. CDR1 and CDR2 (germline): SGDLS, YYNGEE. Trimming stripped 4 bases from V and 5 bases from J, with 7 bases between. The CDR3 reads CASSLSDNEQFF. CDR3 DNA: TGTGCCAGCAGCCTCAGCGACAATGAGCAGTTCTTC.

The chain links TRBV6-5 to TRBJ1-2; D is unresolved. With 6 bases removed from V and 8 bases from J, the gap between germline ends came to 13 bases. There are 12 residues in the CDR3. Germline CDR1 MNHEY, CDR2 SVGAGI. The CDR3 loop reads CASRPSPGGYTF. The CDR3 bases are TGTGCCAGCAGACCTTCCCCGGGAGGCTACACCTTC.

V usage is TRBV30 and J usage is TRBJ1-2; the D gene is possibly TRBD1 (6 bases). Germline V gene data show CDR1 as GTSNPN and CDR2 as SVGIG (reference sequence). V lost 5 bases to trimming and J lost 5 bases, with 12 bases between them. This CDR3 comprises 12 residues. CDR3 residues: CAWAGGPYGYTF. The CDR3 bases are TGTGCCTGGGCGGGGGGGCCTTATGGCTACACCTTC.

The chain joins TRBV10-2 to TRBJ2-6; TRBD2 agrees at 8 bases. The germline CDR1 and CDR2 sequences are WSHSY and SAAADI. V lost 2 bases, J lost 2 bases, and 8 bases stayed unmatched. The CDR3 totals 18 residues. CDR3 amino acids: CASSELAGGDPGANVLTF. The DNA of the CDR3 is TGCGCCAGCAGTGAGCTGGCGGGGGGCGACCCTGGGGCCAACGTCCTGACTTTC.

CDR3 sequence (DNA): TGTGCCAGCAGCTTAAGGACCTTAGCGGGACTCACAGATACGCAGTATTTT. The encoded protein is CASSLRTLAGLTDTQYF. The J gene is TRBJ2-3, the V gene TRBV7-2; 8 bases align to TRBD2. This CDR3 is 17 amino acids long. The J segment lost 2 bases and the V segment lost 2 bases, leaving 9 bases of the junction unmatched. CDR1 and CDR2 from the germline V gene are SGHTA and FQGNSA.

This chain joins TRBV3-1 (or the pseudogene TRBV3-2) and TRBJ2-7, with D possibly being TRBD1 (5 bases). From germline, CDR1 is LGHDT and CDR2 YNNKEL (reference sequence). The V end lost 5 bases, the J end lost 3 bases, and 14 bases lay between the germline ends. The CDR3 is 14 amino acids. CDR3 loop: CASSFGHLNYEQYF. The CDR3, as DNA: TGTGCCAGCAGCTTCGGACACCTAAACTACGAGCAGTACTTC.

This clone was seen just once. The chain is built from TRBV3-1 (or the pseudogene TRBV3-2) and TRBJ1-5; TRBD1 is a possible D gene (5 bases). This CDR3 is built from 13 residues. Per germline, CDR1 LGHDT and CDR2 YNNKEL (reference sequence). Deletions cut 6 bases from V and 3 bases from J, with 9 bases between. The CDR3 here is CASRNRFNQPQHF. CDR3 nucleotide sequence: TGTGCCAGCAGAAACAGGTTCAATCAGCCCCAGCATTTT.

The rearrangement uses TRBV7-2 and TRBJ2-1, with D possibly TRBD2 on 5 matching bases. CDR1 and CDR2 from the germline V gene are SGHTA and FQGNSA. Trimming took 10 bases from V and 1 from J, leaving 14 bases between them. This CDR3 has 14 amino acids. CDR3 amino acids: CATTRENSYNEQFF. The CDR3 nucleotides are TGTGCCACCACCCGGGAAAATTCCTACAATGAGCAGTTCTTC.

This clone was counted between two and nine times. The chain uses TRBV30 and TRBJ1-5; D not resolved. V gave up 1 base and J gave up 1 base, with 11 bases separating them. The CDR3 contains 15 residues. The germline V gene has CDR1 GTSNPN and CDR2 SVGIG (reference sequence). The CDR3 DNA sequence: TGTGCCTGGAGTGCCGGGTACGGGAGCAATCAGCCCCAGCATTTT. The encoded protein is CAWSAGYGSNQPQHF.